Each of the 19 T cell receptor beta chains below was sequenced from the same sample in a study of blood T cell repertoires in COVID-19. The table came from immunoSEQ multiplex PCR; TCRdb's copy has only in-frame clones and leaves some out. The sample consists of 200,000 to 250,000 clones, 70% to 90% of them appearing once. The sequenced material came from peripheral blood. The receptor source for this set is a woman between 18 and 29 years old who had recovered from COVID-19.

This clone has only a few counts. The V and J genes are TRBV27 and TRBJ1-6; no reliable D call. The length of the CDR3 is 16 residues. V lost 3 bases and J lost 10, with 19 bases in between. From germline, CDR1 is MNHEY and CDR2 SMNVEV (reference sequence). The CDR3 nucleotides read TGTGCCAGCAGTTTTAGATTCGGGAGGGATGGGTCACCCCTCCACTTT. Its protein product is CASSFRFGRDGSPLHF.

The rearrangement joins TRBV3-1 (or the pseudogene TRBV3-2) to TRBJ2-3, with a possible D match to TRBD1 (5 bases). Germline CDR1 reads LGHDT; CDR2 reads YNNKEL (reference sequence). The CDR3 is 14 amino acids. Trimming pared 4 bases from V and 5 bases from J, leaving 13 bases between. The CDR3 DNA reads as TGTGCCAGCAGCCCTAGACGACAGATAGATACGCAGTATTTT. Translated, it gives CASSPRRQIDTQYF.

This chain links TRBV13 with TRBJ2-1; possible D gene TRBD1, 5 bases. This CDR3 has 14 amino acids. V was pared by 3 bases and J by 6 bases, with 12 bases between. CDR1 and CDR2 from the germline V gene are PRHDT and FYEKMQ (reference sequence). The CDR3 DNA is TGTGCCAGCAGCTTGGGGCGAGTTACCAATGAGCAGTTCTTC. Translated, it gives CASSLGRVTNEQFF.

This chain links TRBV10-1 with TRBJ1-1; D may be TRBD1 (5 bases). CDR1 is WNHNN, CDR2 SYGVQD, per germline (reference sequence). V lost 0 bases to trimming and J lost 8 bases, with 10 bases between them. The CDR3 extends over 13 amino acids. This CDR3 is CASSESIGEEAFF. The CDR3 nucleotides are TGCGCCAGCAGTGAGTCGATAGGGGAAGAAGCTTTCTTT.

The chain has TRBV4-2 and TRBJ2-1, with no clear D. This CDR3 has 12 residues. Trimming took off 0 bases at V and 11 bases at J, with 8 bases between the two ends. Germline V gives CDR1 LGHNA, CDR2 YNFKEQ. The CDR3 region has the DNA TGTGCCAGCAGCCAAGATCTGAGTCAGCAGTTCTTC. This sequence encodes CASSQDLSQQFF.

The chain carries TRBV19 and TRBJ1-2; D remains ambiguous. Germline values: CDR1 LNHDA, CDR2 SQIVND (reference sequence). V lost 3 bases to trimming and J lost 6 bases, with 8 bases between them. The CDR3 covers 12 residues. CDR3: CASSILSDGYTF. CDR3 nucleotide sequence: TGTGCCAGTAGTATCCTCAGCGATGGCTACACCTTC.

The chain recombines TRBV24-1 with TRBJ1-2; no definite D call. CDR1 and CDR2 (germline): KGHDR, SFDVKD. The CDR3 runs to 12 residues. V was clipped by 4 bases and J by 5 bases, with 7 bases between them. The DNA of the CDR3 is TGTGCCACCAGTGACGAGGTATATGGCTACACCTTC. As protein: CATSDEVYGYTF.

V is TRBV25-1 and J is TRBJ2-3; TRBD1 aligns across 8 bases. Per germline, CDR1 MGHDK and CDR2 SYGVNS. The CDR3 has 15 residues. After removal of 5 bases from V and 1 base from J, the junction contained 5 bases not matched to a gene. In nucleotides, the CDR3 is TGTGCCAGCAGTCTGACAGGGGACCGCACAGATACGCAGTATTTT. It specifies CASSLTGDRTDTQYF.

This clone was recorded only once. The chain employs TRBV27 and TRBJ1-1, with D tentatively TRBD1 (5 bases). Trimming took off 3 bases at V and 5 bases at J, with 13 bases between the two ends. From germline, CDR1 is MNHEY and CDR2 SMNVEV (reference sequence). The CDR3 contains 14 residues. CDR3 amino acids: CASSLVGRNTEAFF. The DNA for the CDR3 is TGTGCCAGCAGTTTGGTGGGGCGCAATACTGAAGCTTTCTTT.

V gene TRBV28 combines with J gene TRBJ2-3; 10 bases map to TRBD2. The CDR3 is 17 amino acids. V lost 1 base and J lost 0; bases outside the gene matches: 4. CDR1 and CDR2 from the germline V gene are MDHEN and SYDVKM. The chain's CDR3 is CASSLSGSGRSTDTQYF. The CDR3 nucleotides are TGTGCCAGCAGTTTATCGGGTAGCGGGAGGAGCACAGATACGCAGTATTTT.

J is TRBJ2-7 and V is TRBV5-4; no clear D gene. The CDR3 consists of 16 residues. V lost 2 bases and J 5 bases, leaving 20 bases between the germline ends. The V gene's germline CDR1 is SGHNT and CDR2 YYREEE (reference sequence). The CDR3 is CASSLYDSVGGDEQYF. The CDR3, as DNA: TGTGCCAGCAGCTTATATGACTCGGTTGGTGGCGACGAGCAGTACTTC.

This chain joins TRBV20-1 and TRBJ2-7, with TRBD1 as a possible D gene (6 bases). Between the trimmed V and J ends, which lost 3 bases and 6 bases, there was a span of 12 bases. The CDR3 consists of 12 residues. Germline assignment: CDR1 DFQATT and CDR2 SNEGSKA (reference sequence). The CDR3 DNA reads as TGCAGTGCTAGTGCCTTGGGGGCCGAGCAGTACTTC. Protein product: CSASALGAEQYF.

The CDR3 sequence: CASSLYPGLSGRASTDTQYF. The CDR3 coding sequence is TGTGCCAGCAGTTTATATCCTGGACTAAGCGGGAGGGCTTCCACAGATACGCAGTATTTT. The V and J genes are TRBV28 and TRBJ2-3; TRBD2 aligns across 10 bases. The germline CDR1 and CDR2 sequences are MDHEN and SYDVKM. The CDR3 contains 20 residues. J lost 2 bases, V lost 1 base, and 15 bases had no gene match.

The chain combines TRBV2 with TRBJ2-1; 13 positions match TRBD2. V lost 6 bases to trimming and J lost 12 bases; unmatched junction nucleotides: 11. Germline CDR1 and CDR2: SNHLY and FYNNEI. CDR3 length: 15 amino acids. The CDR3 region is CASSLGLAGVQGQFF. Written as DNA, the CDR3 is TGTGCCAGCAGCCTAGGACTAGCGGGAGTACAGGGGCAGTTCTTC.

The CDR3 protein is CASSLAGGGDTQYF. The CDR3 nucleotides are TGTGCCAGCAGCTTAGCGGGGGGGGGAGATACGCAGTATTTT. The chain carries TRBV7-2 and TRBJ2-3; TRBD2 agrees at 7 bases. Germline trimming cut 0 bases from V and 5 bases from J; bases unmatched to any gene: 2. CDR3 length: 14 residues. CDR1 is SGHTA, CDR2 FQGNSA, per germline. The variable domain in full, with the rest retrieved from reference TRBV7-2 and TRBJ2-3, is GAGVSQSPSNKVTEKGKDVELRCDPISGHTALYWYRQSLGQGLEFLIYFQGNSAPDKSGLPSDRFSAERTGGSVSTLTIQRTQQEDSAVYLCASSLAGGGDTQYFGPGTRLTVL.

The chain is built from TRBV7-9 and TRBJ1-1; possibly TRBD1 for D (6 bases). V was cut by 5 bases and J by 7 bases, with 14 bases left in between. CDR1 and CDR2 (germline): SEHNR, FQNEAQ (reference sequence). The CDR3 contains 13 residues. DNA for the CDR3: TGTGCCAGCAGCCTGGACAGAAACTTTGAAGCTTTCTTT. Translation: CASSLDRNFEAFF.

The chain is built from TRBV7-6 and TRBJ2-1, with TRBD1 matching over 8 bases. From germline, CDR1 is SGHVS and CDR2 FNYEAQ. Trimming at V came to 4 bases and at J to 1 base, leaving 6 bases not matched to a gene. The CDR3 is 16 residues long. The CDR3 DNA follows: TGTGCCAGCAGCTCTCGACAGGGGTCATCCTACAATGAGCAGTTCTTC. This sequence encodes CASSSRQGSSYNEQFF.

This chain uses TRBV9 with TRBJ1-2; weak D call: TRBD1 (5 bases). There are 19 residues in the CDR3. Germline V gene lookup returns CDR1 SGDLS and CDR2 YYNGEE. The V gene lost 1 base and the J gene lost 5 bases, with 27 bases spanning the gap. The CDR3 DNA follows: TGTGCCAGCAGCGTATCCCCCGGGGACCTTGGCCCGGGAGGGTATGGCTACACCTTC. It specifies CASSVSPGDLGPGGYGYTF.

The table lists this clone with a few counts. The CDR3: CASSWTGSGQPQHF. CDR3 coding DNA: TGTGCCAGCAGTTGGACAGGGAGTGGCCAGCCCCAGCATTTT. The V and J genes are TRBV27 and TRBJ1-5, with 8 positions matching TRBD1. This CDR3 comprises 14 residues. V lost 4 bases and J lost 7; bases outside the gene matches: 6. The V gene's germline CDR1 is MNHEY and CDR2 SMNVEV (reference sequence).